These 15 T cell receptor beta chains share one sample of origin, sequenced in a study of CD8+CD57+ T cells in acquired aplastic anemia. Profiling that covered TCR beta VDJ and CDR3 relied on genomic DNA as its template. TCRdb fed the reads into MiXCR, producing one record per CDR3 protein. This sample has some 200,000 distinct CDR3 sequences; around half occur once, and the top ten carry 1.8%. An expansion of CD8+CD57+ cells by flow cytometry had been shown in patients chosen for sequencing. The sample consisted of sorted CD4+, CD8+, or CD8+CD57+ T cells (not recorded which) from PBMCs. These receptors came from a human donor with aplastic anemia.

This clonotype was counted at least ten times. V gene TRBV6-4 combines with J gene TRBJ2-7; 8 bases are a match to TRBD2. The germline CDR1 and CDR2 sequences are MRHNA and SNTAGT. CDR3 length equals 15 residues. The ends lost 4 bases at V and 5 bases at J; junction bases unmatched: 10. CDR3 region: CASSGTGGPCNEQYF. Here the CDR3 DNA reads TGTGCCAGCAGTGGCACGGGGGGGCCATGCAACGAGCAGTACTTC.

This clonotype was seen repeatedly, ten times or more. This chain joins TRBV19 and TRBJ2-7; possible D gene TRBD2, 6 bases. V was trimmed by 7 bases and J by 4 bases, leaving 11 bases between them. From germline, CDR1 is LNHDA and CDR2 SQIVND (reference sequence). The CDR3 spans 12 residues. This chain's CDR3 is CASTSGGYEQYF. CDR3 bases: TGTGCCAGTACCTCCGGGGGATACGAGCAGTACTTC.

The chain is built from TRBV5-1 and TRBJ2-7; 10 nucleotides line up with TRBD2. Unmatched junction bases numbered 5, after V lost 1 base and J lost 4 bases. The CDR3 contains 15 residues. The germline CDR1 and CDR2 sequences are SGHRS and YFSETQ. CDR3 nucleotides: TGCGCCAGCAGCTTGTGGGCTAGCGGGAGTTACGAGCAGTACTTC. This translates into CASSLWASGSYEQYF. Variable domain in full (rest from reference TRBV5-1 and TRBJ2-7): KAGVTQTPRYLIKTRGQQVTLSCSPISGHRSVSWYQQTPGQGLQFLFEYFSETQRNKGNFPGRFSGRQFSNSRSEMNVSTLELGDSALYLCASSLWASGSYEQYFGPGTRLTVT.

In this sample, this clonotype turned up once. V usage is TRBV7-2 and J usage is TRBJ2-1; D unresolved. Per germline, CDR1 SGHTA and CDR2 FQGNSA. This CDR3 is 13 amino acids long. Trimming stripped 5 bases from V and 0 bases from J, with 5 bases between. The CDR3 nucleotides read TGTGCCAGCAGCCGGACCTCCTACAATGAGCAGTTCTTC. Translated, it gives CASSRTSYNEQFF.

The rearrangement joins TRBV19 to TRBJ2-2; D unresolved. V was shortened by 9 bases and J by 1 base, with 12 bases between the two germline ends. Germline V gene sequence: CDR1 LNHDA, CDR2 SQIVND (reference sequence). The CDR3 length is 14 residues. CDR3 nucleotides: TGTGCCAGCAGTTCAACCTGGAACACCGGGGAGCTGTTTTTT. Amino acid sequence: CASSSTWNTGELFF. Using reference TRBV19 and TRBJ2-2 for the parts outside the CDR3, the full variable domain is DGGITQSPKYLFRKEGQNVTLSCEQNLNHDAMYWYRQDPGQGLRLIYYSQIVNDFQKGDIAEGYSVSREKKESFPLTVTSAQKNPTAFYLCASSSTWNTGELFFGEGSRLTVL.

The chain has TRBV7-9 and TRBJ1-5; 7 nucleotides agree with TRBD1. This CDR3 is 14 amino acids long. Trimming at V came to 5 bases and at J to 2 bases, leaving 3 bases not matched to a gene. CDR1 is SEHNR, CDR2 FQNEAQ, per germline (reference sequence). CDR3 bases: TGTGCCAGCAGCGCCGGGACAGGCAATCAGCCCCAGCATTTT. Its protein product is CASSAGTGNQPQHF. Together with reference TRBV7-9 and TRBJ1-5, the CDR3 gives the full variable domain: DTGVSQNPRHKITKRGQNVTFRCDPISEHNRLYWYRQTLGQGPEFLTYFQNEAQLEKSRLLSDRFSAERPKGSFSTLEIQRTEQGDSAMYLCASSAGTGNQPQHFGDGTRLSIL.

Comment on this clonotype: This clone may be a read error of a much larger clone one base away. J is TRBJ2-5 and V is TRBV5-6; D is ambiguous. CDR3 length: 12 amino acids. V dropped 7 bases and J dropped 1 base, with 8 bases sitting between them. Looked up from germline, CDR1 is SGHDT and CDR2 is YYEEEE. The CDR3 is CASPPSQETQYF. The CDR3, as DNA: TGTGCCAGCCCACCCTCCCAAGAGACCCAGTACTTC. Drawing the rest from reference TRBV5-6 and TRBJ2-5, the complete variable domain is DAGVTQSPTHLIKTRGQQVTLRCSPKSGHDTVSWYQQALGQGPQFIFQYYEEEERQRGNFPDRFSGHQFPNYSSELNVNALLLGDSALYLCASPPSQETQYFGPGTRLLVL.

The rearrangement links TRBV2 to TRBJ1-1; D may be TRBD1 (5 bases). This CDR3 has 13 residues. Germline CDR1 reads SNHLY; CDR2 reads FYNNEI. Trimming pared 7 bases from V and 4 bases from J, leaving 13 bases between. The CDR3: CASIPTGTTEAFF. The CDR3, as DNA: TGTGCCAGCATTCCTACCGGGACCACTGAAGCTTTCTTT.

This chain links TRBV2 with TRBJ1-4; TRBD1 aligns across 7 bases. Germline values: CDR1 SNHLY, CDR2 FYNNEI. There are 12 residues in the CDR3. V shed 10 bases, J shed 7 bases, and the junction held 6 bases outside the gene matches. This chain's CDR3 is CAIRDSSEKLFF. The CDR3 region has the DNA TGTGCCATTCGGGACAGCAGTGAAAAACTGTTTTTT.

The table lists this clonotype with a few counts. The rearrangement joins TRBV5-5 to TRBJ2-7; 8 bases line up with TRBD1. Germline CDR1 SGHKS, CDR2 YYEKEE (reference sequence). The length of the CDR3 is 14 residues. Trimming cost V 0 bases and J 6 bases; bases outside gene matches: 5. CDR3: CASSLGTGFGEQYF. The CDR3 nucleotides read TGTGCCAGCAGCTTGGGGACAGGGTTTGGCGAGCAGTACTTC.

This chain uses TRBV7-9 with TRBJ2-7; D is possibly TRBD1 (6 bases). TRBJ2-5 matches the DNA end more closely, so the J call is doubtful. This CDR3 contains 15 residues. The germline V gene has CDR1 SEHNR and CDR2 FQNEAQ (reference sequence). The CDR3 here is CASSLRQGIQETQYF. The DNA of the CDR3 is TGTGCCAGCAGCTTGCGGCAGGGGATCCAAGAGACCCAGTACTTC.

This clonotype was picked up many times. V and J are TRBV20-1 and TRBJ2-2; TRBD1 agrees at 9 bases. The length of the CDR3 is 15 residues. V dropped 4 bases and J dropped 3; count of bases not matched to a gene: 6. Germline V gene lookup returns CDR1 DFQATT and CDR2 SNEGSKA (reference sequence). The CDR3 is CSAKRQGVDTGELFF. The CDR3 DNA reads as TGCAGTGCTAAACGACAGGGGGTCGACACCGGGGAGCTGTTTTTT.

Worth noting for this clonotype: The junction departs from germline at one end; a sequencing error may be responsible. Written as DNA, the CDR3 is TGTGCCAGCAGTACCGGGAAAGGCAATCAGCCCAAGCATTTT. Its translation is CASSTGKGNQPKHF. The chain carries TRBV12-3 or TRBV12-4 and TRBJ1-5; no definite D call. This CDR3 spans 14 amino acids.

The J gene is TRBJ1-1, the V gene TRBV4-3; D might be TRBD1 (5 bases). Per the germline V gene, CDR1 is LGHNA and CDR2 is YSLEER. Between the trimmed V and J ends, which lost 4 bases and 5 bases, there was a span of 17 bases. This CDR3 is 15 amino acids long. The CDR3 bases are TGCGCCAGCAGCCTCGCCGGGGGGTTGGGAACTGAAGCTTTCTTT. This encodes CASSLAGGLGTEAFF.

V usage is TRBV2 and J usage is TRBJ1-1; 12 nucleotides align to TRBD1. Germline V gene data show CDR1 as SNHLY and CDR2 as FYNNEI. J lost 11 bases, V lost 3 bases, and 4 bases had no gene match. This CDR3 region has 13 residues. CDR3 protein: CASSDGTGGRAFF. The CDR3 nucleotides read TGTGCCAGCAGTGACGGGACAGGGGGCCGGGCTTTCTTT. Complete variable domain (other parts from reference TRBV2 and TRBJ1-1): EPEVTQTPSHQVTQMGQEVILRCVPISNHLYFYWYRQILGQKVEFLVSFYNNEISEKSEIFDDQFSVERPDGSNFTLKIRSTKLEDSAMYFCASSDGTGGRAFFGQGTRLTVV.